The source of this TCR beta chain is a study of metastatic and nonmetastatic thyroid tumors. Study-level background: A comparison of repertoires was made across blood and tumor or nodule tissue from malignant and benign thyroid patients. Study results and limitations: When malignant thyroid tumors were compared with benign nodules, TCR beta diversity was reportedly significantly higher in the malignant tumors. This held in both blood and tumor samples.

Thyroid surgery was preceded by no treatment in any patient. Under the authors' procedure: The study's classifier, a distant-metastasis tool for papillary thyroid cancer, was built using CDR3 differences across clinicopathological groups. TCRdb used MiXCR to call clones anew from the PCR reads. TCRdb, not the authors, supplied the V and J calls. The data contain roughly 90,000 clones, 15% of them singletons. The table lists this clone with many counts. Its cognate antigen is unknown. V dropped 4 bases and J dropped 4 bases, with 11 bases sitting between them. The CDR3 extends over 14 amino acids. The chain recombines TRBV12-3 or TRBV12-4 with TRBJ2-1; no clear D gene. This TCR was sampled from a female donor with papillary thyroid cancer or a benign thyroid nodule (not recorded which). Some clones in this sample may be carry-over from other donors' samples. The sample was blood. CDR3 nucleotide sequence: TGTGCCAGCAGTTCCCCAGGACGTTACAATGAGCAGTTCTTC. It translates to CASSSPGRYNEQFF.